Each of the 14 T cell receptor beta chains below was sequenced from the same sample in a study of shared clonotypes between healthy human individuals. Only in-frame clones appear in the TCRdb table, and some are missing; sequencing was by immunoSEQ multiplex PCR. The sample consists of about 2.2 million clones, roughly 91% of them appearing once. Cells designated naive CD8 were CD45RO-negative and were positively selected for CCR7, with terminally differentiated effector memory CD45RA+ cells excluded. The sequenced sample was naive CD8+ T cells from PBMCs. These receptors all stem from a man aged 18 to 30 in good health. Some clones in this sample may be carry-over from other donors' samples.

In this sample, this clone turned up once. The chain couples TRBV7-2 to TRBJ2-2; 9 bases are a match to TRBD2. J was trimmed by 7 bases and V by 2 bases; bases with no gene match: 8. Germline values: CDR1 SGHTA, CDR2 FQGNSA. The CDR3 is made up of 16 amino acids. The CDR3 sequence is CASSLSGLAYIGELFF. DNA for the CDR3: TGTGCCAGCAGCTTATCTGGACTAGCGTACATCGGGGAGCTGTTTTTT.

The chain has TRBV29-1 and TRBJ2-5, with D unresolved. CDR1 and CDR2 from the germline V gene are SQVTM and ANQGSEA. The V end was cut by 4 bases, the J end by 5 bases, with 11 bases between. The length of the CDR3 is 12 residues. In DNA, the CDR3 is TGCAGCGTTGTAGGTAGCCGGGAGACCCAGTACTTC. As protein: CSVVGSRETQYF.

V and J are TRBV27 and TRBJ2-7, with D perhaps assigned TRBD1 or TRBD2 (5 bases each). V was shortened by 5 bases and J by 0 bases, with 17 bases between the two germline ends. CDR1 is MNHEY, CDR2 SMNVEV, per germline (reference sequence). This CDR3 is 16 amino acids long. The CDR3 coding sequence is TGTGCCAGCAGTCCCATCCCGGGACCTCTCTCCTACGAGCAGTACTTC. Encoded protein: CASSPIPGPLSYEQYF.

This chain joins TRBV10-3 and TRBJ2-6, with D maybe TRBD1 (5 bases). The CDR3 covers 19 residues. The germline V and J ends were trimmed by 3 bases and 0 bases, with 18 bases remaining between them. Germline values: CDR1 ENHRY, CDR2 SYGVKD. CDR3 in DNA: TGTGCCATCAGTGATCCGGCGGCGGACACGATCTCTGGGGCCAACGTCCTGACTTTC. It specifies CAISDPAADTISGANVLTF.

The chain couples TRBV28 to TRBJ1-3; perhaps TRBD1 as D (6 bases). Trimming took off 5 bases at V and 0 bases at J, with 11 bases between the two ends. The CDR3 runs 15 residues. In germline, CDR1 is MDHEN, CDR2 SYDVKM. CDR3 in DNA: TGTGCCAGCAGTAAACACAGGGTCTCTGGAAACACCATATATTTT. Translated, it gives CASSKHRVSGNTIYF.

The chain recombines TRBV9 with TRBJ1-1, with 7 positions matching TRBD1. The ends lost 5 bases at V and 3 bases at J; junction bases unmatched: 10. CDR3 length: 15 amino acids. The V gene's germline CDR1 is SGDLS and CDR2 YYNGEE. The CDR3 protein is CASRTYQGEDTEAFF. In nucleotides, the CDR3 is TGTGCCAGCAGAACTTATCAGGGGGAGGACACTGAAGCTTTCTTT.

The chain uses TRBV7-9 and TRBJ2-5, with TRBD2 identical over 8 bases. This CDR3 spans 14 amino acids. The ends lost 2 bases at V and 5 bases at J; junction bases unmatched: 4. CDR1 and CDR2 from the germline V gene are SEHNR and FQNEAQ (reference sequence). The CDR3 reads CASSLREGRETQYF. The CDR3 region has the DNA TGTGCCAGCAGCTTACGGGAGGGCCGGGAGACCCAGTACTTC.

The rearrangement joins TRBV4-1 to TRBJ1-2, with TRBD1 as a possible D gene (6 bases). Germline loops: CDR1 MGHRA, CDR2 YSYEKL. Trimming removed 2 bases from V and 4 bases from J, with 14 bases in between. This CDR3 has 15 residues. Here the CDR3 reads CASSQRQALAYGYTF. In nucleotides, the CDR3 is TGCGCCAGCAGCCAAAGACAGGCTCTTGCCTATGGCTACACCTTC.

CDR3 in amino acids: CSGQVAGGRDHEQFF. The CDR3 DNA is TGCAGCGGACAAGTAGCGGGAGGGAGGGACCATGAGCAGTTCTTC. V and J are TRBV29-1 and TRBJ2-1, with TRBD2 identical over 11 bases. CDR1 is SQVTM and CDR2 is ANQGSEA in the germline V gene. V shed 7 bases, J shed 8 bases, and the junction held 13 bases outside the gene matches. This CDR3 contains 15 residues.

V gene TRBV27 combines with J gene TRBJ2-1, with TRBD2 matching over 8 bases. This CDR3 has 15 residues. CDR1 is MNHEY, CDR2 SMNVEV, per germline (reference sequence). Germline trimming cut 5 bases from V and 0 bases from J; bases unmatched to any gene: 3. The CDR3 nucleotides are TGTGCCAGCAGTGGGCGGGAGGTCTCCTACAATGAGCAGTTCTTC. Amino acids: CASSGREVSYNEQFF.

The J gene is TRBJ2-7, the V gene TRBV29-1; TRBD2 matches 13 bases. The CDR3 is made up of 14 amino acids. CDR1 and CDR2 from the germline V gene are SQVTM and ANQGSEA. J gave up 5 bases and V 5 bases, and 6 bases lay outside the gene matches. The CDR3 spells CSVRGLAGANEQYF. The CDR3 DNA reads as TGCAGCGTTCGAGGACTAGCGGGAGCGAACGAGCAGTACTTC.

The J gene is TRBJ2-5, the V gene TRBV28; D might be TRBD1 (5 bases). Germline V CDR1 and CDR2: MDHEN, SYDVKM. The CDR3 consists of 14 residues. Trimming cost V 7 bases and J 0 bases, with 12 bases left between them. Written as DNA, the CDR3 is TGTGCCAGCACCCCATGGGGCAACCAAGAGACCCAGTACTTC. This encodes CASTPWGNQETQYF.

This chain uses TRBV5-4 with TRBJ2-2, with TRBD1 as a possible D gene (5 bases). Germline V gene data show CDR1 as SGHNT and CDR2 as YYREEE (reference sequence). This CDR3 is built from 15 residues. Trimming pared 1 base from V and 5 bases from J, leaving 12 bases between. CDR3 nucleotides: TGTGCCAGCAGCTTGATAGGGGCCGGGACCGGGGAGCTGTTTTTT. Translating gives CASSLIGAGTGELFF.

The CDR3 sequence: CASSVRDNGYEQYF. The CDR3 DNA reads as TGTGCCAGTAGCGTCCGGGACAACGGCTACGAGCAGTACTTC. V gene TRBV19 combines with J gene TRBJ2-7; tentatively, D is TRBD1 (6 bases). The CDR3 spans 14 residues. Trimming pared 6 bases from V and 3 bases from J, leaving 15 bases between. CDR1 is LNHDA, CDR2 SQIVND, per germline (reference sequence).